Presented here are 10 T cell receptor beta chains from one specimen sequenced in a study of blood T cell repertoires in COVID-19. The method was immunoSEQ multiplex PCR; TCRdb's version includes in-frame clones alone and lacks a portion of them. The sample gives roughly 250,000 clones, approximately 91% of which show up once; roughly 2% is in the top ten. The sample comprised peripheral blood. Receptor source: a woman in her thirties or forties who had recovered from COVID-19.

The chain couples TRBV6-1 to TRBJ1-5; D unclear. Trimming cost V 2 bases and J 0 bases, with 11 bases left between them. The CDR3 sequence is 16 residues long. Germline-derived CDR1 and CDR2 are MNHNS and SASEGT. Here the CDR3 reads CASSEPQAISNQPQHF. The CDR3 DNA follows: TGTGCCAGCAGTGAACCTCAGGCCATTAGCAATCAGCCCCAGCATTTT.

This clone is a singleton in its sample. This chain links TRBV5-4 with TRBJ2-7; D gene uncertain. Trimming shortened V by 0 bases and J by 3 bases, and 7 bases separated the two germline ends. The V gene's germline CDR1 is SGHNT and CDR2 YYREEE (reference sequence). CDR3 length: 13 residues. For the CDR3, the DNA is TGTGCCAGCAGCTTGGAACTGATCTACGAGCAGTACTTC. Its translation is CASSLELIYEQYF.

The chain carries TRBV9 and TRBJ2-5; D possibly corresponds to TRBD1 (6 bases). Germline V gives CDR1 SGDLS, CDR2 YYNGEE. This CDR3 is built from 13 residues. V was trimmed by 5 bases and J by 4 bases, leaving 12 bases between them. The CDR3 here is CASSPTGRETQYF. CDR3 in DNA: TGTGCCAGCAGTCCTACAGGGAGAGAGACCCAGTACTTC.

This clone came up once. This same CDR3 is encoded by further DNA sequences in the sample. The rearrangement links TRBV7-2 to TRBJ2-1; weak D call: TRBD2 (6 bases). From germline, CDR1 is SGHTA and CDR2 FQGNSA. Deletions cut 2 bases from V and 6 bases from J, with 17 bases between. The CDR3 runs 16 residues. The CDR3 loop reads CASSLSPGLAPNEQFF. In DNA form, the CDR3 reads TGTGCCAGCAGCTTATCCCCAGGGCTAGCGCCCAATGAGCAGTTCTTC.

The V gene is TRBV5-1, the J gene TRBJ2-2; D gene ambiguous. Deletions cut 0 bases from V and 4 bases from J, with 10 bases between. Germline V gene sequence: CDR1 SGHRS, CDR2 YFSETQ. There are 15 residues in the CDR3. The CDR3 protein is CASSLAASGTGELFF. The CDR3 nucleotides read TGCGCCAGCAGCTTGGCGGCCTCGGGCACCGGGGAGCTGTTTTTT.

The chain recombines TRBV6-5 with TRBJ2-1; 7 bases match TRBD1. Per the germline V gene, CDR1 is MNHEY and CDR2 is SVGAGI. The CDR3 has 16 amino acids. After removal of 0 bases from V and 4 bases from J, the junction contained 6 bases not matched to a gene. The CDR3 spells CASSYSGPRGYNEQFF. The CDR3 DNA reads as TGTGCCAGCAGTTACTCGGGGCCCAGGGGGTACAATGAGCAGTTCTTC.

This chain links TRBV11-2 with TRBJ1-2, with D possibly matching TRBD1 (6 bases). The CDR3 loop spans 12 amino acids. V lost 5 bases and J 5 bases, leaving 9 bases between the germline ends. Germline values: CDR1 SGHAT, CDR2 FQNNGV. CDR3 amino acids: CASSQGQYGYTF. The DNA of the CDR3 is TGTGCCAGCAGCCAAGGACAGTATGGCTACACCTTC.

This chain uses TRBV10-3 with TRBJ1-5, with TRBD1 matching over 10 bases. The germline V gene encodes CDR1 ENHRY and CDR2 SYGVKD. J was trimmed by 5 bases and V by 8 bases; bases with no gene match: 6. The CDR3 extends over 14 amino acids. The CDR3 DNA sequence: TGTGCCATCGCTGGACAGGGGGTTTATCAGCCCCAGCATTTT. Translation: CAIAGQGVYQPQHF.

The chain employs TRBV6-2 or TRBV6-3 and TRBJ2-1; the match to TRBD2 covers 10 bases. The CDR3 runs 15 residues. Germline CDR1 MNHEY, CDR2 SVGEGT. V was pared by 6 bases and J by 7 bases, with 9 bases of the junction left unmatched. CDR3 DNA sequence: TGTGCCAGCAGCCGGCTAGCGGGAGTAAGAAATGAGCAGTTCTTC. Translation gives CASSRLAGVRNEQFF.

This clone was seen more than once but under ten times. The sample contains more than one DNA sequence encoding this CDR3. The chain carries TRBV6-5 and TRBJ2-7; the D is unclear. V was pared by 2 bases and J by 2 bases, with 13 bases between. The CDR3 spans 15 residues. CDR1 is MNHEY, CDR2 SVGAGI, per germline. The chain's CDR3 is CASSYGRSPTYEQYF. The CDR3 DNA is TGTGCCAGCAGTTACGGAAGGAGCCCTACCTACGAGCAGTACTTC.